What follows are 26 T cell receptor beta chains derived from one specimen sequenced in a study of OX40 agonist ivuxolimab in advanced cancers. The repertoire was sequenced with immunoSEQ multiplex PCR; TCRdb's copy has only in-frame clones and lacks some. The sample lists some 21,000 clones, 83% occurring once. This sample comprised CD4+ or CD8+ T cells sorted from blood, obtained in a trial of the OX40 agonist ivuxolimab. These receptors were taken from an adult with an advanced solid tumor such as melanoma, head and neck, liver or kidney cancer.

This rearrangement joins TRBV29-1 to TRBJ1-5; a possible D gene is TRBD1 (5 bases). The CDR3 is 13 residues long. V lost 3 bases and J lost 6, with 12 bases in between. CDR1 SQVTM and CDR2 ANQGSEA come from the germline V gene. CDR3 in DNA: TGCAGCGTTGAGCCGGGACGGGGTCAGCCCCAGCATTTT. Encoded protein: CSVEPGRGQPQHF.

The CDR3 sequence: CASSPGNQPQHF. The CDR3 region has the DNA TGTGCCAGCAGTCCCGGGAATCAGCCCCAGCATTTT. The V and J genes are TRBV6-6 and TRBJ1-5; D remains ambiguous. The CDR3 has 12 amino acids. The ends were cut back, 5 bases at V and 4 bases at J, with 6 bases in the middle. Germline CDR1 is MNHNY and CDR2 is SVGAGI (reference sequence).

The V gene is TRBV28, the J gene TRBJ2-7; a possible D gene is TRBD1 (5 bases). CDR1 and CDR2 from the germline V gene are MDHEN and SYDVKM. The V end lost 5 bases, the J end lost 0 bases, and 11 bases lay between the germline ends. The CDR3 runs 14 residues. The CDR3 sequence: CASSGDSFSYEQYF. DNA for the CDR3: TGTGCCAGCAGTGGCGACAGTTTCTCCTACGAGCAGTACTTC.

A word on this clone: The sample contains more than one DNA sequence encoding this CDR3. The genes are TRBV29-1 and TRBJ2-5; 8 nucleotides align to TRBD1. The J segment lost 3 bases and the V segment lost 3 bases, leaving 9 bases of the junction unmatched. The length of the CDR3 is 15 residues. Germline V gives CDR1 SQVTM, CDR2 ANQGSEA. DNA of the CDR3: TGCAGCGTTGAGGACGGACAGGGAGTAGAAGAGACCCAGTACTTC. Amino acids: CSVEDGQGVEETQYF. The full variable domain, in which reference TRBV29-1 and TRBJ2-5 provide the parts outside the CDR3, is SAVISQKPSRDICQRGTSLTIQCQVDSQVTMMFWYRQQPGQSLTLIATANQGSEATYESGFVIDKFPISRPNLTFSTLTVSNMSPEDSSIYLCSVEDGQGVEETQYFGPGTRLLVL.

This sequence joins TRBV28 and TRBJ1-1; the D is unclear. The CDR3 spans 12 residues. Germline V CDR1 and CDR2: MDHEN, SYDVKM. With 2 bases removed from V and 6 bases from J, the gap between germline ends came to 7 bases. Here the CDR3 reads CASSLMSAEAFF. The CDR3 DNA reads TGTGCCAGCAGTTTAATGTCTGCTGAAGCTTTCTTT.

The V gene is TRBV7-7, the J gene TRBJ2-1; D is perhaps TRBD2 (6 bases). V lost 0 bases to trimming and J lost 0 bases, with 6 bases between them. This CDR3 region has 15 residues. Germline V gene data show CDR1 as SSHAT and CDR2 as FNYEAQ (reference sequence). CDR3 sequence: CASSLAGSSYNEQFF. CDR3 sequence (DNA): TGTGCCAGCAGCTTAGCCGGGAGCTCCTACAATGAGCAGTTCTTC.

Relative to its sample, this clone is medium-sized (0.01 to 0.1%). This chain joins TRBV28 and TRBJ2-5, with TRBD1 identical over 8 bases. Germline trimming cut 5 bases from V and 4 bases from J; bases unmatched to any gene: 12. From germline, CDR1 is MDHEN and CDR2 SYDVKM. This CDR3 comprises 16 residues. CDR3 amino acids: CASSPRVGGQAETQYF. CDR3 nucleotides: TGTGCCAGCAGTCCCCGTGTAGGGGGACAGGCAGAGACCCAGTACTTC. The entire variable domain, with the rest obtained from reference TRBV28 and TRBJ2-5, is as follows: DVKVTQSSRYLVKRTGEKVFLECVQDMDHENMFWYRQDPGLGLRLIYFSYDVKMKEKGDIPEGYSVSREKKERFSLILESASTNQTSMYLCASSPRVGGQAETQYFGPGTRLLVL.

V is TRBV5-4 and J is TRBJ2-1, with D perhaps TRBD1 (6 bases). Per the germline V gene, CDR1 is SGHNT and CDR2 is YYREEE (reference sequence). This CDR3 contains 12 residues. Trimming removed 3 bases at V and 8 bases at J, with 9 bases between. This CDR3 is CASSWGQHEQFF. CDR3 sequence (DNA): TGTGCCAGCAGCTGGGGGCAGCATGAGCAGTTCTTC.

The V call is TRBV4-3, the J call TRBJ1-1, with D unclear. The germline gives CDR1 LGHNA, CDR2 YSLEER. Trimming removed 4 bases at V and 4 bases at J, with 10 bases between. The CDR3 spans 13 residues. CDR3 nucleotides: TGCGCCAGCAGCCCCTTGGTGGGCACTGAAGCTTTCTTT. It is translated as CASSPLVGTEAFF.

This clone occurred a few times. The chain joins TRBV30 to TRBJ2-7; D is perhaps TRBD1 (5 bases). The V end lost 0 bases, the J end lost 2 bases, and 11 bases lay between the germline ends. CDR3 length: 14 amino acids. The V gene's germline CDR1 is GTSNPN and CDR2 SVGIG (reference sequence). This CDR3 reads CAWSVPGSAYEQYF. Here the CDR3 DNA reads TGTGCCTGGAGTGTACCAGGGTCTGCCTACGAGCAGTACTTC. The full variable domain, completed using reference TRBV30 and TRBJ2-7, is SQTIHQWPATLVQPVGSPLSLECTVEGTSNPNLYWYRQAAGRGLQLLFYSVGIGQISSEVPQNLSASRPQDRQFILSSKKLLLSDSGFYLCAWSVPGSAYEQYFGPGTRLTVT.

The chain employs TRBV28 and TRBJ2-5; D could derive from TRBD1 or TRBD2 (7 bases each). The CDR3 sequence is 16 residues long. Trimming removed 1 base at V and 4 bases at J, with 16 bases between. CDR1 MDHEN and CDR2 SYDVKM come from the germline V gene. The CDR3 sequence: CASSLSRARGGETQYF. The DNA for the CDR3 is TGTGCCAGCAGTTTATCCCGTGCCAGGGGGGGAGAGACCCAGTACTTC.

DNA of the CDR3: TGTGCCAGCAGCCCGATTCGGGGGACTAATTCACCCCTCCACTTT. Residues: CASSPIRGTNSPLHF. J is TRBJ1-6 and V is TRBV7-9; D is perhaps TRBD1 (5 bases). V shed 5 bases and J shed 6 bases, with 14 bases lying between them. This CDR3 is 15 amino acids long. Germline V gives CDR1 SEHNR, CDR2 FQNEAQ (reference sequence).

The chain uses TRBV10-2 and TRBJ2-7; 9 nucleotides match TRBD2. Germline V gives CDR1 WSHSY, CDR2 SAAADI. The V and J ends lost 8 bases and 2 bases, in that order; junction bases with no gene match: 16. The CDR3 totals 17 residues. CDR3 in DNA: TGCGCCAGCTTCGGACTTATCGAGACTAGCGGCCCCTACGAGCAGTACTTC. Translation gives CASFGLIETSGPYEQYF.

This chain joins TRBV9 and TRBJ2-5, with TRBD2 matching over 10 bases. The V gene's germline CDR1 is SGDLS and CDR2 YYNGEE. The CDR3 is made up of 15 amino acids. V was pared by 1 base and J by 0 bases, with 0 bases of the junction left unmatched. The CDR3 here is CASSVSGGDQETQYF. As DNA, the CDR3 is TGTGCCAGCAGCGTAAGCGGGGGGGACCAAGAGACCCAGTACTTC. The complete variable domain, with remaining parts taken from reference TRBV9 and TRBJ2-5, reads DSGVTQTPKHLITATGQRVTLRCSPRSGDLSVYWYQQSLDQGLQFLIQYYNGEERAKGNILERFSAQQFPDLHSELNLSSLELGDSALYFCASSVSGGDQETQYFGPGTRLLVL.

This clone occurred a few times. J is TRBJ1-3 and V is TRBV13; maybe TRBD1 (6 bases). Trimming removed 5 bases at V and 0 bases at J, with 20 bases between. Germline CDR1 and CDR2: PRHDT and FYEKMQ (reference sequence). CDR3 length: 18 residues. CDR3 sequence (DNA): TGTGCCAGCAGCCAAGATGGGGGGCCCACGGACTCTGGAAACACCATATATTTT. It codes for CASSQDGGPTDSGNTIYF. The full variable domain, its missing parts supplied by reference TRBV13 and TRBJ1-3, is AAGVIQSPRHLIKEKRETATLKCYPIPRHDTVYWYQQGPGQDPQFLISFYEKMQSDKGSIPDRFSAQQFSDYHSELNMSSLELGDSALYFCASSQDGGPTDSGNTIYFGEGSWLTVV.

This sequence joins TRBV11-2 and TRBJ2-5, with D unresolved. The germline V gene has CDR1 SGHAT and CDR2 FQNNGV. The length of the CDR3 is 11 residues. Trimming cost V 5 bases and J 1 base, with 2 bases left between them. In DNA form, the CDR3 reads TGTGCCAGCAGCCCCCAAGAGACCCAGTACTTC. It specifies CASSPQETQYF.

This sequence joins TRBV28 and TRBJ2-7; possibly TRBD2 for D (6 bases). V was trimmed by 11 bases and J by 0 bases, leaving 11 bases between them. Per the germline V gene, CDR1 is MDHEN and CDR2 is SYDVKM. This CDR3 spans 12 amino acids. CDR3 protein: CAVSGDSYEQYF. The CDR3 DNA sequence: TGTGCCGTCTCGGGAGACTCCTACGAGCAGTACTTC.

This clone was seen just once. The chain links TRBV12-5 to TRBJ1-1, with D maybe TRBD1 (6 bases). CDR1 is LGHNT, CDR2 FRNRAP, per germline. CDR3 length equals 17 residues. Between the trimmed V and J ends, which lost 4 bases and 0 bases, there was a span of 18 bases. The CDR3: CASGSPTRGLMNTEAFF. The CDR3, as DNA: TGTGCTAGTGGTTCCCCCACCAGGGGCCTAATGAACACTGAAGCTTTCTTT.

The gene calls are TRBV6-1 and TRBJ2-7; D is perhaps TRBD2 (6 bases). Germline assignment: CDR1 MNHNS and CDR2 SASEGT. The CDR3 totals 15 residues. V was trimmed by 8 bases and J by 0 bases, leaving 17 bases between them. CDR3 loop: CASGESGGFSYEQYF. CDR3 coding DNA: TGTGCCAGCGGGGAGAGCGGAGGGTTCTCCTACGAGCAGTACTTC.

In DNA, the CDR3 is TGTGCCAGCTCACCAGAAGGCGGGTCCTACGAGCAGTACTTC. It codes for CASSPEGGSYEQYF. This chain links TRBV18 with TRBJ2-7, with D possibly being TRBD2 (5 bases). CDR1 and CDR2 from the germline V gene are KGHSH and LQKENI. The CDR3 totals 14 residues. V was shortened by 2 bases and J by 1 base, with 9 bases between the two germline ends. Filled out from reference TRBV18 and TRBJ2-7, the complete variable domain reads NAGVMQNPRHLVRRRGQEARLRCSPMKGHSHVYWYRQLPEEGLKFMVYLQKENIIDESGMPKERFSAEFPKEGPSILRIQQVVRGDSAAYFCASSPEGGSYEQYFGPGTRLTVT.

CDR3 amino acids: CASSPDRGHEQYF. The DNA of the CDR3 is TGTGCCAGCAGCCCGGACAGGGGCCACGAGCAGTACTTC. The chain links TRBV9 to TRBJ2-7; TRBD1 agrees at 9 bases. V lost 4 bases to trimming and J lost 5 bases; unmatched junction nucleotides: 4. This CDR3 region has 13 residues. CDR1 and CDR2 (germline): SGDLS, YYNGEE.

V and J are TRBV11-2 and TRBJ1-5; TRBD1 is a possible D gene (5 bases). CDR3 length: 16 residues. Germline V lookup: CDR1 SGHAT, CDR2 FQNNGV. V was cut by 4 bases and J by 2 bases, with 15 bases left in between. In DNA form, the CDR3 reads TGTGCCAGCAGCTCCGGGTCCGAAGGGGGCAATCAGCCCCAGCATTTT. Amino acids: CASSSGSEGGNQPQHF.

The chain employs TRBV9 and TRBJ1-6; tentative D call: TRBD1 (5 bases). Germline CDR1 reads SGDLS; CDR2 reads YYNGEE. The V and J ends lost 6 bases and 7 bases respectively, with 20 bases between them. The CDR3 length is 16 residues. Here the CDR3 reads CASTGDPAAPNSPLHF. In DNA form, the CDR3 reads TGTGCCAGCACTGGGGACCCCGCGGCCCCCAATTCACCCCTCCACTTT. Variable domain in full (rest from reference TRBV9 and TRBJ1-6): DSGVTQTPKHLITATGQRVTLRCSPRSGDLSVYWYQQSLDQGLQFLIQYYNGEERAKGNILERFSAQQFPDLHSELNLSSLELGDSALYFCASTGDPAAPNSPLHFGNGTRLTVT.

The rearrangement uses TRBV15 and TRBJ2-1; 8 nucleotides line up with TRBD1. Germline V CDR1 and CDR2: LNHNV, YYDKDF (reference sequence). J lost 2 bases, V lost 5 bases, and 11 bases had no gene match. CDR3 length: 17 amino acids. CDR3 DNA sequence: TGTGCCACCAGCCAGGGACTCAGGACAGGGACCTACAATGAGCAGTTCTTC. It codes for CATSQGLRTGTYNEQFF.

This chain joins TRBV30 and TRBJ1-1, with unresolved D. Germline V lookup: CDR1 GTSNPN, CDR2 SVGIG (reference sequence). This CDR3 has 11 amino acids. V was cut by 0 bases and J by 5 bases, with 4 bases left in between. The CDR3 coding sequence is TGTGCCTGGAGTGTATATACTGAAGCTTTCTTT. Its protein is CAWSVYTEAFF.

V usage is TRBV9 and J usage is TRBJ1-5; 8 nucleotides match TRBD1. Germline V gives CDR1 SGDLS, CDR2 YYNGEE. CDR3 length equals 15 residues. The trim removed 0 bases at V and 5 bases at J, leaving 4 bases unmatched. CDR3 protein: CASSVGFRGHQPQHF. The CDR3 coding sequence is TGTGCCAGCAGCGTAGGTTTCAGGGGGCATCAGCCCCAGCATTTT.